Reported below is one TCR beta chain. Method: immunoSEQ multiplex PCR; TCRdb's copy keeps in-frame clones and lacks some. Of under 150,000 clones in the sample, around 84% were seen once. This specimen belongs to a study of blood T cell repertoires in COVID-19. Specimen: peripheral blood. The receptor comes from a man aged 55 to 70 with active or convalescent COVID-19.

The CDR3 DNA reads TGTGCCAGCAGCCAAATGGGAGCCAAACCGTCATGGGGCTACACCTTC. It is translated as CASSQMGAKPSWGYTF. The genes are TRBV14 and TRBJ1-2; D remains unclear. There are 16 residues in the CDR3. In germline, CDR1 is SGHDN, CDR2 FVKESK. V was cut by 2 bases and J by 8 bases, with 21 bases left in between.